This T cell receptor (beta chain) comes out of a study of cytomegalovirus exposure and HLA in healthy donors. Amplification used 60 Vbeta primers and 13 Jbeta primers. TCRdb keeps only in-frame clones here, not all; method: immunoSEQ multiplex PCR. Here the sample spans under 100,000 clones, 78% being singletons. The TCR comes from a man aged 18 to 30 in good health and CMV-seropositive. Sequenced input: PBMCs.

The CDR3 DNA sequence: TGCAGCGTAGATCACCGGGACAGGAGTGAGCAGTTCTTC. The encoded protein is CSVDHRDRSEQFF. This chain links TRBV29-1 with TRBJ2-1; 8 bases agree with TRBD1. The germline CDR1 and CDR2 sequences are SQVTM and ANQGSEA. J lost 9 bases, V lost 6 bases, and 10 bases had no gene match. This CDR3 region has 13 residues.